The rows below give T cell receptor beta chains drawn from one sample of a study of brain T cells in children with intractable seizures. This table comes from immunoSEQ multiplex PCR, and its TCRdb copy is limited to in-frame clones, with some not included. The top ten hold about 5.8% of the sample, which has about 350,000 clones, nearly 95% seen once. The sequenced sample was peripheral blood, obtained more than 4 months after surgery. Receptors originate from a boy younger than two with tuberous sclerosis and intractable seizures. The CDR3 runs from the conserved cysteine through the conserved F or W. Each record gives: clone size, J gene, D gene, V gene, CDR3 protein, CDR3 DNA. The D gene is left open where the match is weak. The size of a clone is reported for some rows only, either as once, few or many, or as a class for expanded clones.

abundance: NA
j_gene: TRBJ1-2
d_gene: NA
v_gene: TRBV6-5
CDR3aa: CASSYSAAGARGYTF
CDR3nt: TGTGCCAGCAGTTACTCGGCGGCAGGGGCGAGGGGCTACACCTTC

abundance: NA
j_gene: TRBJ2-5
d_gene: NA
v_gene: TRBV24-1
CDR3aa: CATSDQGITETQYF
CDR3nt: TGTGCCACCAGTGATCAAGGAATTACGGAGACCCAGTACTTC

abundance: NA
j_gene: TRBJ1-5
d_gene: NA
v_gene: TRBV24-1
CDR3aa: CATILNRNHHQPQHF
CDR3nt: TGTGCCACCATACTTAACAGGAACCATCATCAGCCCCAGCATTTT

abundance: NA
j_gene: TRBJ1-3
d_gene: NA
v_gene: TRBV6-6
CDR3aa: CASSYSWGGNTIYF
CDR3nt: TGTGCCAGCAGTTACTCTTGGGGTGGAAACACCATATATTTT

abundance: NA
j_gene: TRBJ2-5
d_gene: NA
v_gene: TRBV12-3/TRBV12-4
CDR3aa: CASSFLFRETQYF
CDR3nt: TGTGCCAGCAGTTTCCTATTTCGGGAGACCCAGTACTTC

abundance: NA
j_gene: TRBJ1-4
d_gene: NA
v_gene: TRBV15
CDR3aa: CATSRVHLNEKLFF
CDR3nt: TGTGCCACCAGCAGAGTCCATCTTAATGAAAAACTGTTTTTT

abundance: NA
j_gene: TRBJ2-1
d_gene: TRBD2
v_gene: TRBV9
CDR3aa: CASSVLPSGRAGHNEQFF
CDR3nt: TGTGCCAGCAGCGTATTACCTAGCGGGAGGGCCGGGCACAATGAGCAGTTCTTC

abundance: NA
j_gene: TRBJ1-4
d_gene: NA
v_gene: TRBV5-5
CDR3aa: CASSLATQGVEKLFF
CDR3nt: TGTGCCAGCAGCTTGGCTACGCAGGGTGTGGAAAAACTGTTTTTT

abundance: NA
j_gene: TRBJ2-7
d_gene: NA
v_gene: TRBV10-2
CDR3aa: CASSVGVLSYEQYF
CDR3nt: TGCGCCAGCAGTGTGGGGGTGCTCTCCTACGAGCAGTACTTC

abundance: NA
j_gene: TRBJ2-3
d_gene: NA
v_gene: TRBV2
CDR3aa: CASSETGRAQYF
CDR3nt: TGTGCCAGCAGCGAAACGGGACGAGCGCAGTATTTT

abundance: NA
j_gene: TRBJ1-2
d_gene: NA
v_gene: TRBV11-2
CDR3aa: CASSLVQILDGYTF
CDR3nt: TGTGCCAGCAGCTTAGTTCAGATCTTGGATGGCTACACCTTC

abundance: NA
j_gene: TRBJ1-6
d_gene: TRBD1
v_gene: TRBV10-1
CDR3aa: CASSDSTGTAFNSPLHF
CDR3nt: TGCGCCAGCAGTGACTCTACCGGGACAGCTTTTAATTCACCCCTCCACTTT

abundance: NA
j_gene: TRBJ1-1
d_gene: NA
v_gene: TRBV7-9
CDR3aa: CASSLRQGVNTEAFF
CDR3nt: TGTGCCAGCAGCTTACGGCAGGGAGTGAACACTGAAGCTTTCTTT

abundance: NA
j_gene: TRBJ2-1
d_gene: NA
v_gene: TRBV19
CDR3aa: CASSLVRSGRDEQFF
CDR3nt: TGTGCCAGTAGTTTAGTGCGGTCCGGGCGTGATGAGCAGTTCTTC

abundance: NA
j_gene: TRBJ2-1
d_gene: NA
v_gene: TRBV12-2
CDR3aa: CASRLALSATHSYNEQFF
CDR3nt: TGTGCAAGTCGCTTAGCGCTAAGCGCGACCCACTCCTACAATGAGCAGTTCTTC

abundance: NA
j_gene: TRBJ2-3
d_gene: TRBD2
v_gene: TRBV7-7
CDR3aa: CASSPLGSGKSTDTQYF
CDR3nt: TGTGCTAGCAGCCCCCTGGGGAGCGGGAAAAGCACAGATACGCAGTATTTT

abundance: NA
j_gene: TRBJ1-3
d_gene: NA
v_gene: TRBV12-3/TRBV12-4
CDR3aa: CASSIAAGNTIYF
CDR3nt: TGTGCCAGCAGTATCGCCGCGGGAAACACCATATATTTT

abundance: NA
j_gene: TRBJ2-1
d_gene: NA
v_gene: TRBV19
CDR3aa: CASSIVLRGDNEQFF
CDR3nt: TGTGCCAGTAGTATAGTATTGAGGGGGGACAATGAGCAGTTCTTC

abundance: NA
j_gene: TRBJ1-1
d_gene: NA
v_gene: TRBV7-5
CDR3aa: CARSLYPDRGDTEAFF
CDR3nt: TGTGCCAGAAGCTTATATCCGGACAGGGGAGATACTGAAGCTTTCTTT

abundance: NA
j_gene: TRBJ2-5
d_gene: TRBD2
v_gene: TRBV20-1
CDR3aa: CSASRRGGAKETQYF
CDR3nt: TGCAGTGCTAGTCGTCGGGGGGGCGCGAAAGAGACCCAGTACTTC

abundance: NA
j_gene: TRBJ2-7
d_gene: TRBD2
v_gene: TRBV7-9
CDR3aa: CASSLARASGRVRQYF
CDR3nt: TGTGCCAGCAGCCTTGCGAGGGCTAGCGGGAGAGTAAGGCAGTACTTC

abundance: NA
j_gene: TRBJ2-3
d_gene: NA
v_gene: TRBV7-9
CDR3aa: CASSQLHGTSPDTQYF
CDR3nt: TGTGCCAGCAGCCAACTGCACGGGACCAGTCCAGATACGCAGTATTTT

abundance: once
j_gene: TRBJ1-1
d_gene: NA
v_gene: TRBV6-5
CDR3aa: CASSSSGQDLTAFF
CDR3nt: TGTGCCAGCAGTTCGAGTGGGCAGGACCTAACGGCTTTCTTT

abundance: NA
j_gene: TRBJ1-1
d_gene: NA
v_gene: TRBV6-5
CDR3aa: CASKNVGGKAFF
CDR3nt: TGTGCCAGCAAAAACGTGGGAGGTAAAGCTTTCTTT

abundance: NA
j_gene: TRBJ1-4
d_gene: TRBD1
v_gene: TRBV30
CDR3aa: CALGQGGEKLFF
CDR3nt: TGTGCCTTGGGACAGGGGGGGGAAAAACTGTTTTTT

abundance: NA
j_gene: TRBJ2-7
d_gene: TRBD2
v_gene: TRBV11-2
CDR3aa: CASSSLAGPSYEQYF
CDR3nt: TGTGCCAGCAGCTCCTTAGCGGGTCCTTCCTACGAGCAGTACTTC

abundance: once
j_gene: TRBJ2-1
d_gene: TRBD2
v_gene: TRBV5-1
CDR3aa: CASSLSSGYNEQFF
CDR3nt: TGCGCCAGCAGCTTGAGTAGCGGGTACAATGAGCAGTTCTTC

abundance: NA
j_gene: TRBJ2-3
d_gene: TRBD2
v_gene: TRBV9
CDR3aa: CASSVATWSSGGGLSTDTQYF
CDR3nt: TGTGCCAGCAGCGTAGCTACCTGGAGTAGCGGGGGTGGTCTTAGCACAGATACGCAGTATTTT

abundance: NA
j_gene: TRBJ2-7
d_gene: NA
v_gene: TRBV15
CDR3aa: CATSRDMLSGDEQYF
CDR3nt: TGTGCCACCAGCAGAGATATGCTCTCCGGGGACGAGCAGTACTTC

abundance: NA
j_gene: TRBJ2-1
d_gene: NA
v_gene: TRBV4-1
CDR3aa: CASSQLQGKGNEQFF
CDR3nt: TGCGCCAGCAGCCAGCTCCAAGGAAAGGGAAATGAGCAGTTCTTC

abundance: once
j_gene: TRBJ1-1
d_gene: TRBD1
v_gene: TRBV16
CDR3aa: CASSQYKGGVSWAEAFF
CDR3nt: TGTGCCAGCAGCCAATATAAAGGGGGCGTTTCGTGGGCTGAAGCTTTCTTT

abundance: NA
j_gene: TRBJ2-1
d_gene: TRBD2
v_gene: TRBV6-2/TRBV6-3
CDR3aa: CASSFLAGALPPGEQFF
CDR3nt: TGTGCCAGCAGTTTCCTAGCGGGAGCTCTACCGCCCGGTGAGCAGTTCTTC

abundance: NA
j_gene: TRBJ1-1
d_gene: NA
v_gene: TRBV12-3/TRBV12-4
CDR3aa: CASSPKRDTEAFF
CDR3nt: TGTGCCAGCAGTCCCAAGAGGGACACTGAAGCTTTCTTT

abundance: NA
j_gene: TRBJ2-3
d_gene: TRBD2
v_gene: TRBV25-1
CDR3aa: CASSRTSGGAWGTDTQYF
CDR3nt: TGTGCCAGCAGCAGGACTAGCGGGGGGGCGTGGGGGACAGATACGCAGTATTTT

abundance: NA
j_gene: TRBJ2-7
d_gene: NA
v_gene: TRBV5-4
CDR3aa: CASSWVGSGDYEQYF
CDR3nt: TGTGCCAGCAGCTGGGTAGGGTCAGGGGACTACGAGCAGTACTTC

abundance: NA
j_gene: TRBJ1-6
d_gene: NA
v_gene: TRBV7-6
CDR3aa: CASSSRGRNSPLHF
CDR3nt: TGTGCCAGCAGCTCCAGGGGCAGGAATTCACCCCTCCACTTT

abundance: once
j_gene: TRBJ2-1
d_gene: NA
v_gene: TRBV19
CDR3aa: CASSIGRRGAGNEQFF
CDR3nt: TGTGCCAGTAGTATAGGTCGCAGGGGAGCTGGCAATGAGCAGTTCTTC

abundance: NA
j_gene: TRBJ1-2
d_gene: NA
v_gene: TRBV27
CDR3aa: CASSYDRNYGYTF
CDR3nt: TGTGCCAGCAGTTATGACAGAAACTATGGCTACACCTTC

abundance: NA
j_gene: TRBJ1-3
d_gene: TRBD1
v_gene: TRBV7-8
CDR3aa: CASSLIQGAVENTIYF
CDR3nt: TGTGCCAGCAGCTTGATACAGGGGGCGGTCGAAAACACCATATATTTT

abundance: NA
j_gene: TRBJ2-1
d_gene: TRBD2
v_gene: TRBV19
CDR3aa: CASTGIAAGVNEQFF
CDR3nt: TGTGCCAGTACGGGAATAGCGGCGGGAGTTAATGAGCAGTTCTTC

abundance: NA
j_gene: TRBJ1-6
d_gene: NA
v_gene: TRBV5-5
CDR3aa: CASSLGGDSPLHF
CDR3nt: TGTGCCAGCAGCCTGGGCGGCGATTCACCCCTCCACTTT

abundance: NA
j_gene: TRBJ1-3
d_gene: TRBD1
v_gene: TRBV27
CDR3aa: CASRPGQGGNTIYF
CDR3nt: TGTGCCAGTCGACCGGGACAGGGAGGAAACACCATATATTTT

abundance: NA
j_gene: TRBJ2-5
d_gene: NA
v_gene: TRBV11-3
CDR3aa: CASSSKETQYF
CDR3nt: TGTGCCAGCAGCTCAAAAGAGACCCAGTACTTC

abundance: NA
j_gene: TRBJ1-5
d_gene: TRBD1
v_gene: TRBV2
CDR3aa: CASSVGTGYPQPQHF
CDR3nt: TGTGCCAGCAGTGTAGGGACAGGCTACCCCCAGCCCCAGCATTTT

abundance: NA
j_gene: TRBJ1-4
d_gene: NA
v_gene: TRBV18
CDR3aa: CASSPGGGEKLFF
CDR3nt: TGTGCCAGCTCACCAGGGGGAGGTGAAAAACTGTTTTTT

abundance: few
j_gene: TRBJ1-5
d_gene: NA
v_gene: TRBV12-3/TRBV12-4
CDR3aa: CASTLKGNQPQHF
CDR3nt: TGTGCCAGCACCCTAAAGGGCAATCAGCCCCAGCATTTT

abundance: NA
j_gene: TRBJ2-1
d_gene: TRBD2
v_gene: TRBV29-1
CDR3aa: CSVRRETSYNEQFF
CDR3nt: TGCAGCGTTCGGCGGGAGACCTCCTACAATGAGCAGTTCTTC

abundance: NA
j_gene: TRBJ1-1
d_gene: NA
v_gene: TRBV30
CDR3aa: CAWSVESLINTEAFF
CDR3nt: TGTGCCTGGAGTGTGGAGTCTCTTATTAACACTGAAGCTTTCTTT

abundance: NA
j_gene: TRBJ1-2
d_gene: TRBD1
v_gene: TRBV19
CDR3aa: CASSKGTGGEILNGYTF
CDR3nt: TGTGCCAGTAGTAAAGGGACAGGGGGCGAGATTTTGAATGGCTACACCTTC